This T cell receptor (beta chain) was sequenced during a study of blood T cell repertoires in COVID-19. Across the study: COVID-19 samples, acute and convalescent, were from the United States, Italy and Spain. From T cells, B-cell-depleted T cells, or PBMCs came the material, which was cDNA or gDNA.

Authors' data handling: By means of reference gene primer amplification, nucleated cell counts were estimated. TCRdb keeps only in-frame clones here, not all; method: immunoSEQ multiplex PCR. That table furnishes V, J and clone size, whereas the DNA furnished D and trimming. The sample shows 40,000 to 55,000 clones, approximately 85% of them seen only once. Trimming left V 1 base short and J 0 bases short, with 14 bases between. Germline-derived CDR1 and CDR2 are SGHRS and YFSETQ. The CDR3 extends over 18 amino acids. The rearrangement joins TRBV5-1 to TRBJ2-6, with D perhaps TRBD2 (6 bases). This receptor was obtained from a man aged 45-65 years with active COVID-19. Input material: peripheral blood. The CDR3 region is CASSLRGQGGSGANVLTF. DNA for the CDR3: TGCGCCAGCAGCTTGAGAGGTCAGGGAGGCTCTGGGGCCAACGTCCTGACTTTC.